The 23 T cell receptor beta chains below were found in one sample sequenced in a study of control samples from healthy donors and cancer patients. Data came from immunoSEQ multiplex PCR; TCRdb stores just in-frame clones and leaves some out. The data hold some 130,000 clones, with approximately 90% observed a single time. Sequencing was carried out using blood. The receptors shown here come from a woman between 50 and 59 years old in good health.

The chain joins TRBV18 to TRBJ2-2, with 11 bases identical to TRBD2. Germline V gives CDR1 KGHSH, CDR2 LQKENI. The junction had 3 bases not matched to a gene; V was cut back by 4 bases and J by 2 bases. The CDR3 extends over 16 amino acids. CDR3 protein: CASSQGLAGNTGELFF. The CDR3 DNA reads as TGTGCCAGCTCACAAGGACTAGCGGGTAACACCGGGGAGCTGTTTTTT.

The chain couples TRBV4-2 to TRBJ2-2; TRBD2 aligns across 14 bases. The germline CDR1 and CDR2 sequences are LGHNA and YNFKEQ. With V trimmed by 4 bases and J by 7 bases, 20 bases remained unmatched. The CDR3 totals 21 residues. CDR3 loop: CASSPKRDPGLAGEKNGELFF. DNA for the CDR3: TGTGCCAGCAGCCCCAAGAGGGACCCGGGACTAGCGGGAGAAAAGAACGGGGAGCTGTTTTTT.

The genes are TRBV18 and TRBJ2-3; tentatively, D is TRBD1 (5 bases). Trimming removed 3 bases from V and 2 bases from J, with 12 bases in between. The CDR3 has 15 amino acids. CDR1 is KGHSH, CDR2 LQKENI, per germline. The CDR3 spells CASSPQGSSTDTQYF. Here the CDR3 DNA reads TGTGCCAGCTCACCCCAGGGTTCTTCCACAGATACGCAGTATTTT.

The chain uses TRBV19 and TRBJ1-1; a weak D match, TRBD1 (5 bases). The CDR3 sequence is 14 residues long. V shed 2 bases and J shed 4 bases, with 11 bases lying between them. The germline gives CDR1 LNHDA, CDR2 SQIVND (reference sequence). DNA of the CDR3: TGTGCCAGTAGTATATTGGGGGGAGGCACTGAAGCTTTCTTT. Translating gives CASSILGGGTEAFF.

The rearrangement links TRBV20-1 to TRBJ2-1, with unresolved D. The CDR3 sequence is 10 residues long. V gave up 3 bases and J gave up 5 bases, with 2 bases separating them. Germline lookup yields CDR1 DFQATT and CDR2 SNEGSKA (reference sequence). This CDR3 reads CSASNNEQFF. The CDR3 DNA reads TGCAGTGCTAGTAACAATGAGCAGTTCTTC.

V is TRBV30 and J is TRBJ1-1, with D tentatively TRBD1 (5 bases). V lost 2 bases and J 5 bases, leaving 12 bases between the germline ends. CDR3 size: 13 residues. CDR1 is GTSNPN and CDR2 is SVGIG in the germline V gene (reference sequence). CDR3 in amino acids: CAWSSTGSTEAFF. CDR3 nucleotide sequence: TGTGCCTGGAGTTCAACAGGTTCTACTGAAGCTTTCTTT.

This clone has a single count. The chain combines TRBV5-1 with TRBJ2-5, with D possibly matching TRBD2 (6 bases). CDR3 length equals 15 residues. Germline V CDR1 and CDR2: SGHRS, YFSETQ. The germline V and J ends were trimmed by 4 bases and 1 base, with 14 bases remaining between them. CDR3 in amino acids: CASSPEGTGQETQYF. The CDR3 region has the DNA TGCGCCAGCAGCCCGGAGGGGACCGGCCAAGAGACCCAGTACTTC.

This clone was seen just once. The chain recombines TRBV29-1 with TRBJ2-3; D might be TRBD2 (6 bases). CDR1 and CDR2 from the germline V gene are SQVTM and ANQGSEA. CDR3 length equals 13 residues. Trimming removed 6 bases from V and 1 base from J, with 11 bases in between. This CDR3 reads CSVSAGRTDTQYF. The CDR3 DNA reads TGCAGCGTGTCGGCGGGGCGCACAGATACGCAGTATTTT.

The chain couples TRBV25-1 to TRBJ1-2; possible D gene TRBD1, 5 bases. This CDR3 region has 12 residues. Germline V gene data show CDR1 as MGHDK and CDR2 as SYGVNS. The germline V and J ends were trimmed by 4 bases and 5 bases, with 8 bases remaining between them. The CDR3 region is CASSVTAYGYTF. The CDR3, as DNA: TGTGCCAGCAGTGTGACAGCATATGGCTACACCTTC.

The table lists this clone with a count of one. The chain couples TRBV28 to TRBJ2-3; tentatively, D is TRBD1 or TRBD2 (5 bases each). This CDR3 is 16 amino acids long. Germline V CDR1 and CDR2: MDHEN, SYDVKM. Trimming shortened V by 6 bases and J by 2 bases, and 18 bases separated the two germline ends. CDR3 bases: TGTGCCAGCAGCGGACGGGGCCTAGGAACCACAGATACGCAGTATTTT. This encodes CASSGRGLGTTDTQYF.

The chain carries TRBV27 and TRBJ2-5, with 13 bases identical to TRBD2. The CDR3 loop spans 14 amino acids. CDR1 and CDR2 (germline): MNHEY, SMNVEV (reference sequence). V shed 6 bases and J 6 bases; nucleotides not matched to a gene: 4. The CDR3 DNA reads as TGTGCCAGCAGACTAGCGGGAGGGCCCCAGACCCAGTACTTC. It yields the protein CASRLAGGPQTQYF.

The gene calls are TRBV12-3 or TRBV12-4 and TRBJ1-2; D not resolved. The CDR3 is made up of 13 amino acids. Between the trimmed V and J ends, which lost 6 bases and 8 bases, there was a span of 16 bases. CDR3 coding DNA: TGTGCCAGCAGCCCACTACTTAAGGGAGGCTACACCTTC. Translated, it gives CASSPLLKGGYTF.

The table lists this clone with many counts. This chain joins TRBV7-9 and TRBJ1-3; D is unclear. V was shortened by 2 bases and J by 0 bases, with 11 bases between the two germline ends. Germline CDR1 is SEHNR and CDR2 is FQNEAQ (reference sequence). The CDR3 contains 16 residues. CDR3 loop: CASSLSRDSSGNTIYF. The CDR3 region has the DNA TGTGCCAGCAGCTTAAGTCGGGATAGCTCTGGAAACACCATATATTTT.

The count of this clone is one. CDR3 bases: TGTGCCAGCAGCCCCCCCCCGGGCACTGAAGCTTTCTTT. Its translation: CASSPPPGTEAFF. The chain combines TRBV7-9 with TRBJ1-1, with unresolved D. The CDR3 is 13 amino acids. The V gene's germline CDR1 is SEHNR and CDR2 FQNEAQ (reference sequence). The V end lost 5 bases, the J end lost 4 bases, and 11 bases lay between the germline ends.

This chain joins TRBV6-5 and TRBJ1-5; TRBD1 matches at 7 bases. The germline gives CDR1 MNHEY, CDR2 SVGAGI. CDR3 length equals 15 residues. V shed 4 bases and J 3 bases; nucleotides not matched to a gene: 6. CDR3 DNA sequence: TGTGCCAGCAGTTGGACAGGCGGATACAATCAGCCCCAGCATTTT. This gives the protein CASSWTGGYNQPQHF.

The chain joins TRBV4-1 to TRBJ2-3, with D tentatively TRBD2 (6 bases). Germline V gene lookup returns CDR1 MGHRA and CDR2 YSYEKL. This CDR3 contains 17 residues. The V and J ends lost 4 bases and 1 base respectively, with 18 bases between them. The CDR3 protein is CASSPERGEDRTDTQYF. In DNA, the CDR3 is TGCGCCAGCAGCCCTGAACGCGGGGAAGACCGCACAGATACGCAGTATTTT.

The chain is built from TRBV25-1 and TRBJ2-7, with a tentative D call TRBD2 (6 bases). The CDR3 totals 12 residues. Germline V CDR1 and CDR2: MGHDK, SYGVNS. Deletions cut 7 bases from V and 2 bases from J, with 9 bases between. The CDR3 protein is CASMTSAYEQYF. The CDR3 bases are TGTGCCAGCATGACTAGTGCCTACGAGCAGTACTTC.

The rearrangement joins TRBV6-5 to TRBJ1-6, with D hard to call. Germline CDR1 is MNHEY and CDR2 is SVGAGI. There are 13 residues in the CDR3. Trimming removed 2 bases from V and 9 bases from J, with 8 bases in between. This chain's CDR3 is CASSYRTGSPLHF. CDR3 bases: TGTGCCAGCAGTTACAGAACGGGTTCACCCCTCCACTTT.

V and J are TRBV28 and TRBJ1-1; D unresolved. Germline V gene lookup returns CDR1 MDHEN and CDR2 SYDVKM. The CDR3 runs to 11 residues. Between the trimmed V and J ends, which lost 6 bases and 7 bases, there was a span of 9 bases. The CDR3 is CASSSWFEAFF. In nucleotides, the CDR3 is TGTGCCAGCAGCAGTTGGTTTGAAGCTTTCTTT.

The V and J genes are TRBV10-3 and TRBJ2-7; D perhaps matches TRBD2 (5 bases). The CDR3 has 15 amino acids. V was shortened by 2 bases and J by 0 bases, with 11 bases between the two germline ends. Germline V gene lookup returns CDR1 ENHRY and CDR2 SYGVKD. CDR3 nucleotide sequence: TGTGCCATCAGTGAGAACCCCAGCGGCTCCTACGAGCAGTACTTC. Residues: CAISENPSGSYEQYF.

The V and J genes are TRBV27 and TRBJ1-2; D unresolved. Germline CDR1 is MNHEY and CDR2 is SMNVEV (reference sequence). The V and J ends lost 2 bases and 2 bases respectively, with 15 bases between them. This CDR3 has 16 residues. Here the CDR3 reads CASSLRGAPPNYGYTF. The CDR3 nucleotides are TGTGCCAGCAGTTTACGAGGCGCCCCCCCAAACTATGGCTACACCTTC.

The rearrangement links TRBV30 to TRBJ2-3, with unresolved D. V lost 2 bases and J lost 1, with 10 bases in between. The CDR3 runs 14 residues. The germline V gene encodes CDR1 GTSNPN and CDR2 SVGIG (reference sequence). DNA of the CDR3: TGTGCCTGGAGTCAGATTCTTGGCACAGATACGCAGTATTTT. Encoded protein: CAWSQILGTDTQYF.

The gene calls are TRBV28 and TRBJ1-5, with D perhaps TRBD1 (5 bases). The CDR3 sequence is 16 residues long. The V end was cut by 6 bases, the J end by 1 base, with 16 bases between. Germline values: CDR1 MDHEN, CDR2 SYDVKM. In DNA form, the CDR3 reads TGTGCCAGCAGCCCGCGTGTGGGGACGAGCAATCAGCCCCAGCATTTT. Translation: CASSPRVGTSNQPQHF.